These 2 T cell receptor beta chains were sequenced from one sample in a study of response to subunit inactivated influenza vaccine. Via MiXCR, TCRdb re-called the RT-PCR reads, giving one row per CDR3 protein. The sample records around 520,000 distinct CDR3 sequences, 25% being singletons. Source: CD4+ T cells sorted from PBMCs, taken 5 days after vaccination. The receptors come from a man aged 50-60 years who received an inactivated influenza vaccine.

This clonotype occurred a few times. The CDR3 nucleotides read TGTGCCAGCACATTAAAGGGGGTGACGCACACTGAAGCTTTCTTT. Its translation: CASTLKGVTHTEAFF. The chain couples TRBV12-3 or TRBV12-4 to TRBJ1-1; D possibly corresponds to TRBD1 (6 bases). The CDR3 consists of 15 residues. The V end was cut by 7 bases, the J end by 3 bases, with 18 bases between.

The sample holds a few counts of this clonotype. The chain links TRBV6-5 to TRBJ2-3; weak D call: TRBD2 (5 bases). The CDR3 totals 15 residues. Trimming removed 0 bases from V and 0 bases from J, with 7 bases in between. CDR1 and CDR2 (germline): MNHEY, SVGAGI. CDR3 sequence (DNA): TGTGCCAGCAGTTACTCCGGCGGGAGCACAGATACGCAGTATTTT. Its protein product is CASSYSGGSTDTQYF.